This record concerns one TCR beta chain sequence. Its antigen is not identified. The sample originates from a study of cytomegalovirus exposure and HLA in healthy donors. Study-wide points: The authors later found most CMV-associated TCR beta chains appeared HLA-restricted. Later analysis demonstrated an association between a missense DCLRE1C variant and TCR beta V- and J-gene trimming.

Each donor was nominally healthy when sampled (though unrecorded immune exposures were likely). The study ran its PCR with 60 Vbeta and 13 Jbeta primers. The assay was immunoSEQ multiplex PCR, and TCRdb's table has in-frame clones only and misses some. The sample has 150,000 to 200,000 clones, more than 70% seen once; the top ten hold 3% to 3.5%. The sample taken for sequencing was PBMCs. This sequence originates from a male donor in good health and CMV-seronegative.

Here the CDR3 DNA reads TGTGCCAGCAGCTTAGGCAGGGGTTTAAATAATTCACCCCTCCACTTT. As protein: CASSLGRGLNNSPLHF. The J gene is TRBJ1-6, the V gene TRBV7-9; possibly TRBD1 for D (6 bases). The V gene lost 1 base and the J gene lost 5 bases, with 12 bases spanning the gap. This CDR3 contains 16 residues. The germline CDR1 and CDR2 sequences are SEHNR and FQNEAQ (reference sequence).